This TCR beta chain came from a study of cytotoxic CD8 clonotypes in ibrutinib-treated CLL. Across the study: Samples averaged approximately 260,000 productive templates and approximately 100,000 productive rearrangements.

This CDR3 is 15 amino acids long. V was pared by 11 bases and J by 0 bases, with 9 bases of the junction left unmatched. Germline assignment: CDR1 SGHTA and CDR2 FQGNSA. Depths of 1 in 200,000 to 1 in 1 million T cells were the sequencing target. Only in-frame clones appear in the TCRdb table, and some are missing; sequencing was by immunoSEQ multiplex PCR. The table records roughly 190,000 clones, about 72% of them present only once. The rearrangement links TRBV7-2 to TRBJ2-2; TRBD2 agrees at 7 bases. The sequence derives from a human donor with chronic lymphocytic leukemia. Sequencing used PBMCs, obtained after 24 months of ibrutinib treatment. The CDR3 sequence is CAVGGSTTNTGELFF. The CDR3 bases are TGTGCCGTGGGGGGGAGTACTACGAACACCGGGGAGCTGTTTTTT.